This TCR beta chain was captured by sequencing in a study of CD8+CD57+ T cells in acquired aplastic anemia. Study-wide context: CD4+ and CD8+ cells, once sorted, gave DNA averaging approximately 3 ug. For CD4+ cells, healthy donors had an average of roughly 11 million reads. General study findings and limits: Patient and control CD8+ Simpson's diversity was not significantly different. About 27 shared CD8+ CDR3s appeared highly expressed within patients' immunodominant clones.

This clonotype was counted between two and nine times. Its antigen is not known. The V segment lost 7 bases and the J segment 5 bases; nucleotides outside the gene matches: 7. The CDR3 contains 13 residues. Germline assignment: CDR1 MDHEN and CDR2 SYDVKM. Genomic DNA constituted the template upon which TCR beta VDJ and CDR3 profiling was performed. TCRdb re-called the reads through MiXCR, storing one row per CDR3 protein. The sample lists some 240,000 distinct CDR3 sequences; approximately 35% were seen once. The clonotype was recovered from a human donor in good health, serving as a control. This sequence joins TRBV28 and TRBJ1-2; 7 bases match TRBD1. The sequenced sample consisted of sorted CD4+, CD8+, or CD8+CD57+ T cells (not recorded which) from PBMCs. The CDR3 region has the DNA TGTGCCAGCACTAGGGGGCCTGGATATGGCTACACCTTC. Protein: CASTRGPGYGYTF.